This is a list of T cell receptor beta chains from one sample in a study of T cell repertoires in cytomegalovirus infection. TCRdb used MiXCR to reprocess the reads, holding one entry per CDR3 protein. The table includes some 700,000 distinct CDR3 sequences, 33% detected once. What these receptors recognize is not known. The sequenced sample was cultured PBMCs, obtained from culture after CMV antigen stimulation. The receptors here all came from a human donor in good health (CMV status not recorded). Some clones in this sample may be carry-over from other donors' samples. The CDR3 runs from the conserved cysteine through the conserved F or W. The D gene is left open where the match is weak. Rows may omit the clone size; those that give it use once, few, many or a size class.

clone size	D gene	V gene	J gene	CDR3 protein	CDR3 DNA
-	-	TRBV29-1	TRBJ1-2	CSVEDQAPDGYTF	TGCAGCGTTGAAGATCAAGCACCTGATGGCTACACCTTC
few	-	TRBV6-5	TRBJ2-5	CASRRTDGAQYF	TGTGCCAGCAGACGGACAGACGGGGCCCAGTACTTC
-	TRBD2	TRBV4-3	TRBJ2-3	CASSHRTSGDTQYF	TGCGCCAGCAGCCACCGGACTAGCGGAGATACGCAGTATTTT
-	TRBD2	TRBV6-1	TRBJ2-3	CASSATSGADTQYF	TGTGCCAGCAGCGCGACTAGCGGGGCAGATACGCAGTATTTT
few	-	TRBV11-2	TRBJ2-5	CASSSAEGAGATETQYF	TGTGCCAGCAGCTCAGCCGAGGGGGCGGGAGCAACAGAGACCCAGTACTTC
-	-	TRBV6-6	TRBJ2-1	CASIFGTILYNEQFF	TGTGCCAGCATTTTCGGGACAATCCTATACAATGAGCAGTTCTTC
once	-	TRBV15	TRBJ2-7	CATSYGQSYEQYF	TGTGCCACCAGCTACGGACAGAGCTACGAGCAGTACTTC
once	TRBD1	TRBV11-2	TRBJ1-1	CASRAAGTVNTEAFF	TGTGCCAGCAGGGCAGCCGGGACAGTAAACACTGAAGCTTTCTTT
-	-	TRBV19	TRBJ1-5	CASSIDFEVIGNQPQHF	TGTGCCAGTAGTATAGATTTCGAGGTAATTGGCAATCAGCCCCAGCATTTT
-	TRBD2	TRBV4-3	TRBJ2-1	CASSQEGIAGADNEQFF	TGCGCCAGCAGCCAAGAGGGGATTGCGGGAGCGGACAATGAGCAGTTCTTC
-	-	TRBV19	TRBJ2-7	CASRRQGLSSYEQYF	TGTGCCAGTAGACGACAGGGACTCAGCTCCTACGAGCAGTACTTC
few	TRBD1	TRBV7-9	TRBJ1-1	CASSNLRDRQTEAFF	TGTGCCAGCAGCAATCTCCGGGACAGACAAACTGAAGCTTTCTTT
-	TRBD2	TRBV20-1	TRBJ2-5	CSARDPAGGPEETQYF	TGCAGTGCTAGAGATCCGGCGGGAGGGCCAGAAGAGACCCAGTACTTC
few	TRBD2	TRBV15	TRBJ2-2	CATKGGAGELFF	TGTGCCACCAAGGGAGGGGCCGGGGAGCTGTTTTTT
few	-	TRBV7-2	TRBJ2-6	CASSLSRVSGANVLTF	TGTGCCAGCAGCTTAAGCAGAGTCTCTGGGGCCAACGTCCTGACTTTC
-	TRBD1	TRBV19	TRBJ1-1	CASSPRTGGRDTEAFF	TGTGCCAGTAGTCCGCGGACAGGGGGAAGGGACACTGAAGCTTTCTTT
few	-	TRBV12-3/TRBV12-4	TRBJ2-5	CASSLVMADQETQYF	TGTGCCAGCAGTTTAGTGATGGCGGACCAAGAGACCCAGTACTTC
-	-	TRBV18	TRBJ2-7	CASSPILASYEQYF	TGTGCCAGCTCACCCATTTTGGCTAGCTACGAGCAGTACTTC
-	-	TRBV12-3/TRBV12-4	TRBJ2-1	CASSFLQSGVLVF	TGTGCCAGCAGTTTTCTACAGTCGGGGGTATTGGTCTTC
few	-	TRBV20-1	TRBJ1-3	CSVGRPSGNTIYF	TGCAGTGTTGGACGGCCCTCTGGAAACACCATATATTTT
many	TRBD1	TRBV12-3/TRBV12-4	TRBJ1-4	CASSQGTVATNEKLFF	TGTGCCAGCAGTCAGGGGACAGTTGCAACTAATGAAAAACTGTTTTTT
many	TRBD2	TRBV7-2	TRBJ2-7	CASSLTVGERGQYF	TGTGCCAGCAGCTTAACGGTGGGCGAGCGGGGACAGTACTTC
-	-	TRBV27	TRBJ2-7	CASSPAGISEQYF	TGTGCCAGCAGTCCGGCGGGTATCAGCGAGCAGTACTTC
-	-	TRBV19	TRBJ1-1	CASRWGLEAFF	TGTGCCAGTAGGTGGGGTCTGGAAGCTTTCTTT
few	TRBD2	TRBV6-6	TRBJ2-7	CASRGTGTSSYEQYF	TGTGCCAGCAGAGGCACCGGGACTAGCAGCTACGAGCAGTACTTC
many	TRBD2	TRBV7-2	TRBJ2-5	CASSLDGLAGGEETQYF	TGTGCCAGCAGCCTAGACGGACTAGCGGGGGGAGAAGAGACCCAGTACTTC
few	-	TRBV6-1	TRBJ1-1	CASSESWRAFF	TGTGCCAGCAGTGAATCGTGGAGAGCTTTCTTT
-	-	TRBV20-1	TRBJ2-3	CSARQGLNTDTQYF	TGCAGTGCTAGGCAGGGACTCAACACAGATACGCAGTATTTT